The 29 T cell receptor beta chains in this list originate from one sample, sequenced in a study of blood T cells in healthy people across ages. Using a J-beta primer mix together with a sample-barcoded 5' primer, a second PCR was run for roughly 7 to 12 cycles. Using its own MiXCR run on the 5' RACE reads, TCRdb lists one record per CDR3 protein. The table includes 890,000 or so distinct CDR3 sequences, approximately 59% detected once. Source material: blood. Receptor source: a man aged 25 to 45 in good health.

The genes are TRBV20-1 and TRBJ2-3; 10 bases fit TRBD1. Germline trimming cut 6 bases from V and 3 bases from J; bases unmatched to any gene: 6. Germline V lookup: CDR1 DFQATT, CDR2 SNEGSKA (reference sequence). This CDR3 contains 14 residues. The CDR3 region is CSAYDRGRTDTQYF. The DNA for the CDR3 is TGCAGTGCCTACGACAGGGGGCGGACAGATACGCAGTATTTT.

The chain uses TRBV5-5 and TRBJ1-1; D is uncertain. V lost 4 bases to trimming and J lost 3 bases, with 4 bases between them. This CDR3 region has 11 residues. The germline CDR1 and CDR2 sequences are SGHKS and YYEKEE (reference sequence). CDR3 DNA: TGTGCCAGCAGCGTGGACACTGAAGCTTTCTTT. Residues: CASSVDTEAFF.

The chain combines TRBV12-3 or TRBV12-4 with TRBJ2-5, with D possibly TRBD2 on 5 matching bases. The ends were cut back, 5 bases at V and 4 bases at J, with 20 bases in the middle. This CDR3 is 16 amino acids long. The CDR3 loop reads CASSHPTTNPRETQYF. The CDR3 nucleotides read TGTGCCAGCAGTCACCCGACTACCAACCCTCGAGAGACCCAGTACTTC.

The chain carries TRBV9 and TRBJ2-3; 12 nucleotides align to TRBD2. This CDR3 spans 16 amino acids. J lost 5 bases, V lost 2 bases, and 6 bases had no gene match. Germline V gene data show CDR1 as SGDLS and CDR2 as YYNGEE. The CDR3 here is CASSVTSGGGIDTQYF. The CDR3 nucleotides are TGTGCCAGCAGCGTGACTAGCGGGGGAGGAATAGATACGCAGTATTTT.

The chain uses TRBV5-1 and TRBJ2-2; D is unclear. V lost 7 bases and J lost 1, with 14 bases in between. CDR1 and CDR2 from the germline V gene are SGHRS and YFSETQ. The CDR3 has 15 residues. CDR3 residues: CASWFSGGNTGELFF. The CDR3 DNA is TGCGCCAGCTGGTTTTCGGGTGGGAACACCGGGGAGCTGTTTTTT.

The genes are TRBV6-2 or TRBV6-3 and TRBJ1-1; TRBD1 is a possible D gene (5 bases). The V gene's germline CDR1 is MNHEY and CDR2 SVGEGT. This CDR3 region has 18 residues. V was trimmed by 0 bases and J by 0 bases, leaving 17 bases between them. The chain's CDR3 is CASSYSTQVPTVNTEAFF. The CDR3 nucleotides are TGTGCCAGCAGTTACTCTACACAGGTTCCGACAGTGAACACTGAAGCTTTCTTT.

The V and J genes are TRBV6-1 and TRBJ2-4; the match to TRBD1 covers 11 bases. The CDR3 sequence is 14 residues long. The germline V gene encodes CDR1 MNHNS and CDR2 SASEGT. V lost 5 bases to trimming and J lost 9 bases; unmatched junction nucleotides: 6. The CDR3 loop reads CASSSTGTGGIQYF. The CDR3 nucleotides read TGTGCCAGCAGTTCCACCGGGACAGGGGGCATTCAGTACTTC.

To note about this clonotype: Relative to the germline gene, one junction end is altered; a read error may explain this. The CDR3 loop is CASSLDQGAYSEQFF. The CDR3 DNA sequence: TGTGCCAGCAGCTTAGACCAAGGAGCCTACAGTGAGCAGTTCTTC. This chain connects TRBV7-6 to TRBJ2-1, with D unresolved. CDR1 is SGHVS and CDR2 is FNYEAQ in the germline V gene. This CDR3 is built from 15 residues.

V is TRBV6-6 and J is TRBJ1-6; D is possibly TRBD1 (6 bases). Germline V gene data show CDR1 as MNHNY and CDR2 as SVGAGI (reference sequence). Trimming shortened V by 0 bases and J by 5 bases, and 8 bases separated the two germline ends. The CDR3 runs 15 residues. The DNA for the CDR3 is TGTGCCAGCAGTTACTCCGGACAGAATAATTCACCCCTCCACTTT. Translating it yields CASSYSGQNNSPLHF.

The chain employs TRBV30 and TRBJ2-7, with D possibly being TRBD2 (5 bases). Between the trimmed V and J ends, which lost 2 bases and 0 bases, there was a span of 8 bases. The CDR3 consists of 13 residues. Germline CDR1 and CDR2: GTSNPN and SVGIG (reference sequence). The CDR3 coding sequence is TGTGCCTGGAGTTCGGGGTACTCCTACGAGCAGTACTTC. This codes for CAWSSGYSYEQYF. The whole variable domain, filled in from reference TRBV30 and TRBJ2-7, reads SQTIHQWPATLVQPVGSPLSLECTVEGTSNPNLYWYRQAAGRGLQLLFYSVGIGQISSEVPQNLSASRPQDRQFILSSKKLLLSDSGFYLCAWSSGYSYEQYFGPGTRLTVT.

The genes are TRBV6-5 and TRBJ2-4; D is unclear. Trimming cost V 2 bases and J 14 bases, with 19 bases left between them. This CDR3 spans 14 amino acids. Per germline, CDR1 MNHEY and CDR2 SVGAGI. Here the CDR3 DNA reads TGTGCCAGCAGTTACGCGATGTCGAGCCCCCCCGAGTACTTC. Its protein product is CASSYAMSSPPEYF.

The chain combines TRBV29-1 with TRBJ1-2; TRBD1 might be the D (6 bases). Germline V gene sequence: CDR1 SQVTM, CDR2 ANQGSEA. The CDR3 loop spans 12 amino acids. Trimming left V 4 bases short and J 6 bases short, with 12 bases between. The CDR3, as DNA: TGCAGCGTTGTATCGGGGGCCAATGGCTACACCTTC. It translates to CSVVSGANGYTF.

The CDR3 protein is CASSNGYRAAAGYTF. The CDR3 DNA reads TGTGCCAGCAGTAACGGGTACAGGGCGGCGGCTGGCTACACCTTC. The rearrangement joins TRBV6-5 to TRBJ1-2; maybe TRBD1 (6 bases). Germline V CDR1 and CDR2: MNHEY, SVGAGI. V was cut by 5 bases and J by 7 bases, with 20 bases left in between. This CDR3 comprises 15 residues.

This clonotype turned up a few times. The chain couples TRBV5-6 to TRBJ2-7; D remains ambiguous. Germline CDR1 is SGHDT and CDR2 is YYEEEE. Trimming took off 2 bases at V and 3 bases at J, with 15 bases between the two ends. This CDR3 has 15 residues. CDR3 sequence (DNA): TGTGCCAGCAGCTTAAGGGCGGCACTAAACTACGAGCAGTACTTC. This sequence encodes CASSLRAALNYEQYF.

V gene TRBV6-2 or TRBV6-3 combines with J gene TRBJ2-5, with D unresolved. Trimming left V 2 bases short and J 0 bases short, with 10 bases between. The CDR3 spans 15 residues. Germline CDR1 MNHEY, CDR2 SVGEGT. The CDR3 region is CASSYPNYYQETQYF. The CDR3 DNA sequence: TGTGCCAGCAGTTACCCGAACTACTACCAAGAGACCCAGTACTTC.

The rearrangement uses TRBV2 and TRBJ1-2; D perhaps matches TRBD1 (5 bases). The CDR3 consists of 11 residues. V lost 9 bases and J 4 bases, leaving 9 bases between the germline ends. Germline V lookup: CDR1 SNHLY, CDR2 FYNNEI. The CDR3 here is CASRDSYGYTF. DNA of the CDR3: TGTGCCAGTAGAGACAGCTATGGCTACACCTTC.

V gene TRBV20-1 combines with J gene TRBJ1-1, with D perhaps matching TRBD1 (6 bases). CDR1 and CDR2 (germline): DFQATT, SNEGSKA (reference sequence). V was trimmed by 0 bases and J by 3 bases, leaving 14 bases between them. This CDR3 has 15 residues. The CDR3 nucleotides read TGCAGTGCTAGAGAGAGGGCAGGGGCCCACACTGAAGCTTTCTTT. Its protein is CSARERAGAHTEAFF.

This clonotype was seen a few times. CDR3 in amino acids: CSVAGKVTYEQYF. The CDR3 DNA reads TGCAGCGTAGCGGGGAAGGTCACCTACGAGCAGTACTTC. The chain joins TRBV29-1 to TRBJ2-7, with 7 bases lining up with TRBD2. Germline-derived CDR1 and CDR2 are SQVTM and ANQGSEA. V dropped 6 bases and J dropped 2; count of bases not matched to a gene: 7. CDR3 size: 13 residues.

This clonotype showed up just once. CDR3 DNA sequence: TGTGCCAGCAGCTTAGACAGAACCACTGAAGCTTTCTTT. This translates into CASSLDRTTEAFF. The chain has TRBV11-3 and TRBJ1-1; D ambiguous. Germline V gene lookup returns CDR1 SGHNT and CDR2 YENEEA. The germline V and J ends were trimmed by 0 bases and 4 bases, with 6 bases remaining between them. The CDR3 covers 13 residues. The full variable domain, with the rest looked up from reference TRBV11-3 and TRBJ1-1, is EAGVVQSPRYKIIEKKQPVAFWCNPISGHNTLYWYLQNLGQGPELLIRYENEEAVDDSQLPKDRFSAERLKGVDSTLKIQPAELGDSAVYLCASSLDRTTEAFFGQGTRLTVV.

The CDR3 region is CSARSQLEAFF. The CDR3 DNA is TGCAGTGCTAGATCTCAACTTGAAGCTTTCTTT. This chain connects TRBV20-1 to TRBJ1-1, with D unresolved. This CDR3 is built from 11 residues. Germline V gene sequence: CDR1 DFQATT, CDR2 SNEGSKA (reference sequence). The V gene lost 2 bases and the J gene lost 7 bases, with 8 bases spanning the gap.

To note about this clonotype: The limits of the CDR3 on the DNA are not certain, so only TCRdb's listed CDR3 is given. This chain links TRBV29-1 with TRBJ2-3; TRBD1 was called by the table and not checked on the DNA. The length of the CDR3 is 14 amino acids, counting both ends. The V gene's germline CDR1 is SQVTM and CDR2 ANQGSEA. CDR3 in amino acids: CSVESDVGKGTRYF.

The CDR3 loop reads CASRDRVGTQYF. DNA for the CDR3: TGTGCCAGCAGGGACAGGGTAGGGACCCAGTACTTC. The chain has TRBV28 and TRBJ2-5; 8 nucleotides align to TRBD1. The V segment lost 6 bases and the J segment 7 bases; nucleotides outside the gene matches: 4. The CDR3 is 12 residues long. In germline, CDR1 is MDHEN, CDR2 SYDVKM.

This chain connects TRBV5-1 to TRBJ1-4; the match to TRBD1 covers 7 bases. This CDR3 spans 15 amino acids. From germline, CDR1 is SGHRS and CDR2 YFSETQ. J lost 5 bases, V lost 0 bases, and 4 bases had no gene match. DNA for the CDR3: TGCGCCAGCAGCTTGGGGGGACAGCTAAATGAAAAACTGTTTTTT. This gives the protein CASSLGGQLNEKLFF.

The chain couples TRBV28 to TRBJ2-5; weak D call: TRBD1 (6 bases). The length of the CDR3 is 15 residues. Per germline, CDR1 MDHEN and CDR2 SYDVKM. Trimming removed 1 base from V and 4 bases from J, with 13 bases in between. CDR3 loop: CASSLLLWTAETQYF. The CDR3 region has the DNA TGTGCCAGCAGTTTATTGTTGTGGACAGCAGAGACCCAGTACTTC. Full variable domain (remainder filled in from reference TRBV28 and TRBJ2-5): DVKVTQSSRYLVKRTGEKVFLECVQDMDHENMFWYRQDPGLGLRLIYFSYDVKMKEKGDIPEGYSVSREKKERFSLILESASTNQTSMYLCASSLLLWTAETQYFGPGTRLLVL.

V is TRBV5-5 and J is TRBJ2-7, with D possibly called TRBD1 or TRBD2 (5 bases each). This CDR3 region has 15 residues. The V end was cut by 2 bases, the J end by 2 bases, with 14 bases between. The V gene's germline CDR1 is SGHKS and CDR2 YYEKEE (reference sequence). The CDR3 coding sequence is TGTGCCAGCAGCTTTGCCGGGGCTTGGACCTACGAGCAGTACTTC. Protein sequence: CASSFAGAWTYEQYF.

The genes are TRBV6-5 and TRBJ1-6; D remains unclear. CDR1 MNHEY and CDR2 SVGAGI come from the germline V gene. V was pared by 6 bases and J by 7 bases, with 13 bases between. The length of the CDR3 is 14 residues. CDR3 region: CASRGGFMNSPLHF. The CDR3 coding sequence is TGTGCCAGCAGGGGAGGATTTATGAATTCACCCCTCCACTTT.

CDR3 loop: CASSPSRWYEQYF. The CDR3 DNA sequence: TGTGCCAGCAGCCCGTCGCGATGGTACGAGCAGTACTTC. The J gene is TRBJ2-1, the V gene TRBV7-9; unclear D gene. The J call could be wrong; TRBJ2-7 is a better fit for the DNA end. CDR3 length: 13 amino acids. Looked up from germline, CDR1 is SEHNR and CDR2 is FQNEAQ (reference sequence).

The chain recombines TRBV7-4 with TRBJ2-1, with D possibly matching TRBD1 (6 bases). The germline CDR1 and CDR2 sequences are SGHVT and SQSDAQ. V was shortened by 2 bases and J by 6 bases, with 20 bases between the two germline ends. The length of the CDR3 is 17 residues. CDR3 in DNA: TGTGCCAGCAGCTTAAAGTCAGGGGTCATCATTAGCAATGAGCAGTTCTTC. Translating gives CASSLKSGVIISNEQFF.

This chain connects TRBV5-1 to TRBJ2-1; 7 bases are shared with TRBD1. There are 16 residues in the CDR3. The trim removed 4 bases at V and 1 base at J, leaving 8 bases unmatched. The germline V gene has CDR1 SGHRS and CDR2 YFSETQ. The CDR3 protein is CASSPVGGGSYNEQFF. DNA of the CDR3: TGCGCCAGCAGCCCGGTAGGGGGCGGGTCCTACAATGAGCAGTTCTTC.